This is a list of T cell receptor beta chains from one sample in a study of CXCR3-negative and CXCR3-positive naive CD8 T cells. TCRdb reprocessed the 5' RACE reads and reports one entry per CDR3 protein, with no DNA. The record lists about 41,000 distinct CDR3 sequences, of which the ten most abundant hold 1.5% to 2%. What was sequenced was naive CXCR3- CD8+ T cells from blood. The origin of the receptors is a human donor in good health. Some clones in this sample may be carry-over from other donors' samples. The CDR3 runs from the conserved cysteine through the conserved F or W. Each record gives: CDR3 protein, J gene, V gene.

CSVELGGLNYGYTF	TRBJ1-2	TRBV29-1
CASSLGTNEQYF	TRBJ2-7	TRBV11-2
CASSDSINFGTDTQYF	TRBJ2-3	TRBV6-4
CASSSPLGGGQDTQYF	TRBJ2-3	TRBV7-9
CASSLSGLAGGTDTQYF	TRBJ2-3	TRBV27
CASSIGTMKTDTQYF	TRBJ2-3	TRBV19
CASSLEAGDTGELFF	TRBJ2-2	TRBV7-8
CASSQDDTSGGNEQFF	TRBJ2-1	TRBV4-2
CASRRGVGLANEQYF	TRBJ2-7	TRBV4-1
CSASSNTGELFF	TRBJ2-2	TRBV20-1
CASSLGGHLYEQYF	TRBJ2-7	TRBV12-3/TRBV12-4
CSATFLRVAGFRQTQYF	TRBJ2-1	TRBV20-1
CASSYIDTRELFF	TRBJ2-2	TRBV6-5
CASSQDEGRITEAFF	TRBJ1-1	TRBV4-1
CSVEDWEAQPDTQYF	TRBJ2-3	TRBV29-1
CAGGGFQETQYF	TRBJ2-5	TRBV6-6
CASSQGSYEQYF	TRBJ2-7	TRBV4-1
CASSTGVTGEQYF	TRBJ2-7	TRBV6-5
CSVDLQGPYGYTF	TRBJ1-2	TRBV29-1
CSVELANYNEQFF	TRBJ2-1	TRBV29-1
CASRGLADFAEQYF	TRBJ2-7	TRBV6-2/TRBV6-3
CASSLGPAGGPGNEQFF	TRBJ2-1	TRBV5-1
CASSLRVGLGETQYF	TRBJ2-5	TRBV7-7
CASSLSPDYGYTF	TRBJ1-2	TRBV27
CASSPAGALEQYF	TRBJ2-7	TRBV5-1
CASSLTGGTITDTQYF	TRBJ2-3	TRBV7-3
CASSGTQGFRDYGYTF	TRBJ1-2	TRBV9
CSVPEDRGGNTEAFF	TRBJ1-1	TRBV29-1
CASSHPRGLNEKLFF	TRBJ1-4	TRBV4-1
CASSDPRGGTYEQYF	TRBJ2-7	TRBV25-1
CASRISGESSGANVLTF	TRBJ2-6	TRBV2
CASSPTGGSNTGELFF	TRBJ2-2	TRBV9
CATSDFRMGSGANVLTF	TRBJ2-6	TRBV24-1
CSASSSGNTIYF	TRBJ1-3	TRBV20-1
CASSHVAGEGGYEQYF	TRBJ2-7	TRBV4-1
CASSLSGWSSNQPQHF	TRBJ1-5	TRBV27
CSARDVRYGYTF	TRBJ1-2	TRBV20-1
CASSVGSGGAVEQFF	TRBJ2-1	TRBV9
CSAKTSGVYNEQFF	TRBJ2-1	TRBV20-1
CASSPNFLRGARGTEAFF	TRBJ1-1	TRBV21-1
CASSHQGADNEQFF	TRBJ2-1	TRBV7-3
CASSFGTGPRDEQFF	TRBJ2-1	TRBV11-3
CASSVGAIRGNTEAFF	TRBJ1-1	TRBV9
CSARGLAGGYEQYF	TRBJ2-7	TRBV20-1
CASSQRGGAGNEQFF	TRBJ2-1	TRBV7-6
CASSLAFYAGKGLRTGELFF	TRBJ2-2	TRBV7-9
CASSQDRDYRNEQFF	TRBJ2-1	TRBV4-3
CSVRPDSYEQYF	TRBJ2-7	TRBV29-1
CASCSLQTSYNEQFF	TRBJ2-1	TRBV5-5
CSVDHGNTDTQYF	TRBJ2-3	TRBV29-1
CASSLGPSMQYF	TRBJ2-3	TRBV12-3/TRBV12-4